This T cell receptor beta chain appears in the sequencing data of a study of blood T cell repertoires in COVID-19. CDR3 length: 14 residues. V was shortened by 6 bases and J by 3 bases, with 12 bases between the two germline ends. Germline lookup yields CDR1 SGHRS and CDR2 YFSETQ. In the original analysis: The assay estimated nucleated cells by amplifying reference gene primers. Repertoires were generated with immunoSEQ multiplex PCR, while TCRdb's copy carries only in-frame clones and drops some. V, J and clone size reflect that table, while D and trimming were determined from the DNA. The sample yields approximately 99,000 clones, roughly 84% seen once.

The chain recombines TRBV5-1 with TRBJ2-2; D might be TRBD2 (6 bases). The sample consisted of peripheral blood. The sequence was obtained from a man between 70 and 80 years old with active or convalescent COVID-19. The CDR3 DNA is TGCGCCAGCAAGCCCGGGAGCTACACCGGGGAGCTGTTTTTT. Translating gives CASKPGSYTGELFF.